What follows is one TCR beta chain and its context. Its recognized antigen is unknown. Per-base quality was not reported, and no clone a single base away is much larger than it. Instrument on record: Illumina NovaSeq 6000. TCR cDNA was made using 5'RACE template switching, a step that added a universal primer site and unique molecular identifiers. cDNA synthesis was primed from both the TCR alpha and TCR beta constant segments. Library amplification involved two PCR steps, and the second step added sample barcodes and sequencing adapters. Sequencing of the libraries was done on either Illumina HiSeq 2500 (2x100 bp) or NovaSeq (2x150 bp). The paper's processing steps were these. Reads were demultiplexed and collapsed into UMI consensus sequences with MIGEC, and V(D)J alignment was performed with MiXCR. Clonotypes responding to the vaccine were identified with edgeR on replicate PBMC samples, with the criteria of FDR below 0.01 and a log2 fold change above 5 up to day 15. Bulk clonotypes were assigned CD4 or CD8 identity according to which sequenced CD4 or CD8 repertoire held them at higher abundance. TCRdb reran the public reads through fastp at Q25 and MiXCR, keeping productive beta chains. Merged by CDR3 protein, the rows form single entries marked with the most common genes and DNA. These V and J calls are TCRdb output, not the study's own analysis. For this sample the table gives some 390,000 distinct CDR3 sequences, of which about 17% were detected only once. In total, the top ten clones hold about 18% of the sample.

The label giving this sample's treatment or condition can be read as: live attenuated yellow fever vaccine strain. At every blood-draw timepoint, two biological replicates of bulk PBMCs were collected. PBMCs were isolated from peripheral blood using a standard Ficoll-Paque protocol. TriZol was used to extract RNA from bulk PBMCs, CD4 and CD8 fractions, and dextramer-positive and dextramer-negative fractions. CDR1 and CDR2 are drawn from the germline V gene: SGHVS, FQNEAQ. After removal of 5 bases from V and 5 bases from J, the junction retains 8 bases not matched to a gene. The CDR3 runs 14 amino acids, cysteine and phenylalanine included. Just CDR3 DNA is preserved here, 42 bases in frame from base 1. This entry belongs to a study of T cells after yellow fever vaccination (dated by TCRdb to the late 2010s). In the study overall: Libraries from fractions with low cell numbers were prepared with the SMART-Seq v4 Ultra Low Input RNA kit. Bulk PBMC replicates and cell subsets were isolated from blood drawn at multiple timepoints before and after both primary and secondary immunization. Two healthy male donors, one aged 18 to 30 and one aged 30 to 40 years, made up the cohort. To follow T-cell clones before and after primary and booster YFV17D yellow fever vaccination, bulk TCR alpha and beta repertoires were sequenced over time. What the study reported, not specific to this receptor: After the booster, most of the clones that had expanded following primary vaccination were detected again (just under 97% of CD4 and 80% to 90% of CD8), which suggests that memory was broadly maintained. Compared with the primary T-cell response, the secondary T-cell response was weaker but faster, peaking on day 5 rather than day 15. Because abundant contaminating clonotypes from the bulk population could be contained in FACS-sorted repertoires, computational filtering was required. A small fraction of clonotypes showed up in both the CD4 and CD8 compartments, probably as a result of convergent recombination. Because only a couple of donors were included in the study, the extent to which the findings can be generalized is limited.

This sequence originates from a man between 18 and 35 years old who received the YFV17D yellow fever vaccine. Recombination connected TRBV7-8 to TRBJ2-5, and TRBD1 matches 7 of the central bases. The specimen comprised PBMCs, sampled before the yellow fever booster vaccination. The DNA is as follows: TGTGCCAGCAGCCCAAGGGGGCTCGGGGAGACCCAGTACTTC. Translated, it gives CASSPRGLGETQYF.